The source of this TCR beta chain is a study of T cell responses to AZD1222 COVID-19 vaccine. This CDR3 region has 16 residues. The V gene's germline CDR1 is SGHAT and CDR2 FQNNGV. The V end was cut by 5 bases, the J end by 2 bases, with 19 bases between. Here immunoSEQ multiplex PCR was the method, and the copy in TCRdb shows in-frame clones only, minus some. The profile shows approximately 150,000 clones, 80% to 90% of them singletons. The sample holds a few counts of this clone. What it binds is unknown. Study-wide points: Spike-specific TCR breadth and depth grew following two AZD1222 doses. CD4 TCRs linked to vaccination spanned spike, dominating at 160-218 and 743-854. Without day 14 samples, only post-peak T cell repertoires were studied.

The J gene is TRBJ2-7, the V gene TRBV11-2; D call uncertain. The sequence was obtained from an adult in good health. Material: peripheral blood, obtained on day 0 of AZD1222 vaccination. The CDR3 is CASSLGTKIDTYEQYF. CDR3 bases: TGTGCCAGCAGCCTAGGTACAAAGATAGACACCTACGAGCAGTACTTC. The whole variable domain, filled in from reference TRBV11-2 and TRBJ2-7, reads EAGVAQSPRYKIIEKRQSVAFWCNPISGHATLYWYQQILGQGPKLLIQFQNNGVVDDSQLPKDRFSAERLKGVDSTLKIQPAKLEDSAVYLCASSLGTKIDTYEQYFGPGTRLTVT.